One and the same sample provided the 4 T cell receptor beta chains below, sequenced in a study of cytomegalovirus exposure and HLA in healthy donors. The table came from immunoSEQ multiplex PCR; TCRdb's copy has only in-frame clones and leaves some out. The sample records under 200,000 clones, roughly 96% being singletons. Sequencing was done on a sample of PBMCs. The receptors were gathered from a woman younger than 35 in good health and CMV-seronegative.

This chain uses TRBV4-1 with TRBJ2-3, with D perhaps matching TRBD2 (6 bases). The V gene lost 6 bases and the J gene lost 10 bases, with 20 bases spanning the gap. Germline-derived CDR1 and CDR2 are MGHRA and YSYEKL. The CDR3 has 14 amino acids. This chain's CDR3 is CASRQMLGLQAQYF. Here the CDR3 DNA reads TGCGCCAGCAGGCAAATGCTGGGACTTCAGGCGCAGTATTTT.

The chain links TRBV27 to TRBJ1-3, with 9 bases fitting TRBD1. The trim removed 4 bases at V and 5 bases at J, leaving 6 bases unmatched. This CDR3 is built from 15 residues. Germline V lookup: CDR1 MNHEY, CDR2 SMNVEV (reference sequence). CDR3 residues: CASSSTGGGRNTIYF. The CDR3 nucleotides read TGTGCCAGCAGTTCAACAGGGGGCGGGAGAAACACCATATATTTT.

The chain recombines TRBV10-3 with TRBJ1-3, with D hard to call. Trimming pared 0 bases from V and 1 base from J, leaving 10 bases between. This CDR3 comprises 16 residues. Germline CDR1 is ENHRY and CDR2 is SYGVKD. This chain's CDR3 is CAISESEAGSGNTIYF. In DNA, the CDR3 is TGTGCCATCAGTGAGTCGGAGGCAGGATCTGGAAACACCATATATTTT.

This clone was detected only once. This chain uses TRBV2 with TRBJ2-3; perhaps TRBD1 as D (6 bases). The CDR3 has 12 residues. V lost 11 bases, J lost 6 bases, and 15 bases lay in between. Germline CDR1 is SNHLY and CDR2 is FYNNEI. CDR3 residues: CAEGQGKDTQYF. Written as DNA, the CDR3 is TGTGCCGAGGGGCAGGGGAAGGATACGCAGTATTTT.